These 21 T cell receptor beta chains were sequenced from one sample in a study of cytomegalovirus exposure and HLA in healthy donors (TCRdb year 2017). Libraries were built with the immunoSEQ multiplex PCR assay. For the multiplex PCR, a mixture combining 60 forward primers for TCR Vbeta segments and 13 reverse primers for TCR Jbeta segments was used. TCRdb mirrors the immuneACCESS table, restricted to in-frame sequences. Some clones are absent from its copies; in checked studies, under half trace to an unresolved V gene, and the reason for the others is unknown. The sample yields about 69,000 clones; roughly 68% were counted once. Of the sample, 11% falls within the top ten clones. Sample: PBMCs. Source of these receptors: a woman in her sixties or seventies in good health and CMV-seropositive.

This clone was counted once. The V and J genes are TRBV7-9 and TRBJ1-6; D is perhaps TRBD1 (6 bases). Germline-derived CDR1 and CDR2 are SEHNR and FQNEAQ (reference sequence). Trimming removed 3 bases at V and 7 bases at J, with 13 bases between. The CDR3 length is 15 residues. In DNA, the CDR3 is TGTGCCAGCAGCTTCCTTCGGGGACAAAATTCACCCCTCCACTTT. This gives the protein CASSFLRGQNSPLHF.

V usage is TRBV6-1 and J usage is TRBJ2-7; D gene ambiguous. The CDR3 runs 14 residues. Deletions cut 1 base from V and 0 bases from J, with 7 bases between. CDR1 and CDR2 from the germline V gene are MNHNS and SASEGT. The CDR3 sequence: CASSEGYSSYEQYF. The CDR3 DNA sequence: TGTGCCAGCAGTGAAGGGTACAGCTCCTACGAGCAGTACTTC.

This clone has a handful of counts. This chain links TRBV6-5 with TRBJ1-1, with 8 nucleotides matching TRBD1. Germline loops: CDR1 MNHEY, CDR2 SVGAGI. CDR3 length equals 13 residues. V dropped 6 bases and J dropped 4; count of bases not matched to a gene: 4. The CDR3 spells CASRDRVFTEAFF. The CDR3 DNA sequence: TGTGCCAGCAGGGACAGGGTTTTCACTGAAGCTTTCTTT.

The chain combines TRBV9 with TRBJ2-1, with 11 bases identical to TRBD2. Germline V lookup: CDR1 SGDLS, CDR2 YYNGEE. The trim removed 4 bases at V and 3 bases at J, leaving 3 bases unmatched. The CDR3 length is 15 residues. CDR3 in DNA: TGTGCCAGCAGCCCTACTAGCGGGAGCTACAATGAGCAGTTCTTC. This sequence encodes CASSPTSGSYNEQFF.

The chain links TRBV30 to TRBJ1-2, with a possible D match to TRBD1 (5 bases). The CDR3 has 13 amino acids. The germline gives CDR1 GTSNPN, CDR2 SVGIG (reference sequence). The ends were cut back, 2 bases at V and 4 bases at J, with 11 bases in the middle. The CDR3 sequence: CAWSLEGSYGYTF. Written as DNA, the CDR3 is TGTGCCTGGAGTTTGGAGGGGAGCTATGGCTACACCTTC.

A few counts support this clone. The CDR3 nucleotides are TGTGCCAGCAGCACGGGGGTCCACGAGCAGTACTTC. It translates to CASSTGVHEQYF. The chain employs TRBV6-6 and TRBJ2-7, with a tentative D call TRBD2 (6 bases). This CDR3 has 12 amino acids. The germline V gene encodes CDR1 MNHNY and CDR2 SVGAGI (reference sequence). V was pared by 6 bases and J by 5 bases, with 11 bases between.

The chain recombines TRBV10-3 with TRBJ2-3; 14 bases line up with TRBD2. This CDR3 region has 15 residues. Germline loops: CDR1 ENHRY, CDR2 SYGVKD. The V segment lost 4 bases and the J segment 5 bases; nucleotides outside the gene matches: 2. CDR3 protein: CAISVTSGGVDTQYF. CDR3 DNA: TGTGCCATCAGTGTGACTAGCGGGGGGGTAGATACGCAGTATTTT.

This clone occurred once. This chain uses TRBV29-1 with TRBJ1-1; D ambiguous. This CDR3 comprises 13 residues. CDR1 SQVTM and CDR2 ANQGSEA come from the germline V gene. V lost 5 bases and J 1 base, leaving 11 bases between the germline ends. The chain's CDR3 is CSVQMAGNTEAFF. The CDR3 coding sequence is TGCAGCGTTCAGATGGCAGGGAACACTGAAGCTTTCTTT.

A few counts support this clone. In nucleotides, the CDR3 is TGCGCCAGCAGCTGGGCTCGGCTAGCGGGGGGGCGGACCCAGTACTTC. Translated, it gives CASSWARLAGGRTQYF. The J gene is TRBJ2-5, the V gene TRBV5-1; 12 nucleotides agree with TRBD2. The J segment lost 7 bases and the V segment lost 3 bases, leaving 10 bases of the junction unmatched. CDR1 SGHRS and CDR2 YFSETQ come from the germline V gene. The CDR3 is 16 residues long.

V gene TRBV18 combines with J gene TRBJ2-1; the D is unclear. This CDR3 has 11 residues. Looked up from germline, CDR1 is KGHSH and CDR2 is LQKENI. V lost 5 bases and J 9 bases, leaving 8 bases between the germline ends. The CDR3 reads CASSAVVEQFF. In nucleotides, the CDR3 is TGTGCCAGCTCAGCTGTAGTTGAGCAGTTCTTC.

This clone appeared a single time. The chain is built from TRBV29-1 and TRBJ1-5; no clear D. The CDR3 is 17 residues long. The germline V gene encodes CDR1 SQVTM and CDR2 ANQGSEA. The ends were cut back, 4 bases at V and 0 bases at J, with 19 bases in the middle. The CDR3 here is CSVVWAKDLFSNQPQHF. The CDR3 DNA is TGCAGCGTTGTGTGGGCCAAAGATCTCTTTAGCAATCAGCCCCAGCATTTT.

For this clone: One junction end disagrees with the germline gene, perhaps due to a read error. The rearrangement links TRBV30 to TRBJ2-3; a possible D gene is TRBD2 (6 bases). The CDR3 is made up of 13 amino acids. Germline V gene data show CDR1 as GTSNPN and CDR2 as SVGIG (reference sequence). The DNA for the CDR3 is TGTGCCTGGAATTTCAGGGAGGCAGATAAGCAGTATTTT. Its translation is CAWNFREADKQYF.

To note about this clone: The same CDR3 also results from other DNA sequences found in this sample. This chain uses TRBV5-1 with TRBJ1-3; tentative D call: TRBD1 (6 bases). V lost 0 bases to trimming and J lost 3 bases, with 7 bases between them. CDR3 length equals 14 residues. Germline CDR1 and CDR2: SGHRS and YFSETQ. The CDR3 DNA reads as TGCGCCAGCAGCTTGGCAGGGGTTGGAAACACCATATATTTT. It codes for CASSLAGVGNTIYF. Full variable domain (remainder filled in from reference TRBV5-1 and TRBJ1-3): KAGVTQTPRYLIKTRGQQVTLSCSPISGHRSVSWYQQTPGQGLQFLFEYFSETQRNKGNFPGRFSGRQFSNSRSEMNVSTLELGDSALYLCASSLAGVGNTIYFGEGSWLTVV.

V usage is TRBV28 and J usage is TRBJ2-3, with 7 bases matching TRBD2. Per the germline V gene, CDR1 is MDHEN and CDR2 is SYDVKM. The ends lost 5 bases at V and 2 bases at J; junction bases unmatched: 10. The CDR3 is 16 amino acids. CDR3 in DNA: TGTGCCAGCAGTCCAGCTGCGCGGGGGTACACAGATACGCAGTATTTT. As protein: CASSPAARGYTDTQYF.

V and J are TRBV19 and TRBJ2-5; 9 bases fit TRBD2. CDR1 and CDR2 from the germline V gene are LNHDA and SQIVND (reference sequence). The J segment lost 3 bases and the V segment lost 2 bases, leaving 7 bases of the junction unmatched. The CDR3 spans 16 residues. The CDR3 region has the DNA TGTGCCAGTAGTATATATTCTAGCGGGAACAAAGAGACCCAGTACTTC. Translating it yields CASSIYSSGNKETQYF. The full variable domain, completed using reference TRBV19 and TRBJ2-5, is DGGITQSPKYLFRKEGQNVTLSCEQNLNHDAMYWYRQDPGQGLRLIYYSQIVNDFQKGDIAEGYSVSREKKESFPLTVTSAQKNPTAFYLCASSIYSSGNKETQYFGPGTRLLVL.

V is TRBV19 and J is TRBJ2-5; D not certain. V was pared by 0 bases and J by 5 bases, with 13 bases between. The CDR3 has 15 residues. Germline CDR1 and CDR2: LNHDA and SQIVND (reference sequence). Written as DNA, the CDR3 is TGTGCCAGTAGTATAGAAGCGAGGAGAGGTGAGACCCAGTACTTC. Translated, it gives CASSIEARRGETQYF.

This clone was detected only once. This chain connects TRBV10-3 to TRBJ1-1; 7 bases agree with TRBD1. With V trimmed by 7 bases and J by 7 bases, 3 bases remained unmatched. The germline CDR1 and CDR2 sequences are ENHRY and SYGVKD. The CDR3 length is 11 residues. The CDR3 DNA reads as TGTGCCATCAAACGGGACAGTGAAGCTTTCTTT. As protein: CAIKRDSEAFF.

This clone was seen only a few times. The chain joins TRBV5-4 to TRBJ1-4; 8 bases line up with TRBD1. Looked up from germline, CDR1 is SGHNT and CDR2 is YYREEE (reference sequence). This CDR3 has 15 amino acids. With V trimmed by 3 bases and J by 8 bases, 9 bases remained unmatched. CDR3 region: CASSSRTGHREKLFF. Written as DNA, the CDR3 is TGTGCCAGCAGCTCTCGGACAGGGCATCGAGAAAAACTGTTTTTT.

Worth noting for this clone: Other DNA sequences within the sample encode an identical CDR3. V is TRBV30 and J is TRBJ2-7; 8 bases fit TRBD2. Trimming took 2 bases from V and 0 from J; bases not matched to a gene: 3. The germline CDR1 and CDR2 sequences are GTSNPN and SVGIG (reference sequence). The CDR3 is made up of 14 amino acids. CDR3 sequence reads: CAWSTGGASYEQYF. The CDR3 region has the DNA TGTGCCTGGAGTACGGGGGGGGCCTCCTACGAGCAGTACTTC.

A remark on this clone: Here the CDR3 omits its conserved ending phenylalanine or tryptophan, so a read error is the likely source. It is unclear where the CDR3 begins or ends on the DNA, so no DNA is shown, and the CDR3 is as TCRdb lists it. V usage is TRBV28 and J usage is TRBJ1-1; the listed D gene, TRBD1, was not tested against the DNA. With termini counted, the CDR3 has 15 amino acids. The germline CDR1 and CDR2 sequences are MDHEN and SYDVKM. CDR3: CASSPPGQRNTEALV.

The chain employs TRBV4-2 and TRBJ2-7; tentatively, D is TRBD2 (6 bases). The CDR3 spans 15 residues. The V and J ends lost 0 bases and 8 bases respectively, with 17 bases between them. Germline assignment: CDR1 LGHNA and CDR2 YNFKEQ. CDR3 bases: TGTGCCAGCAGCCAAGATGTATCTGGCGCGGGGAAGCAGTACTTC. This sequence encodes CASSQDVSGAGKQYF.